This record concerns one TCR beta chain sequence. This sample was taken from a study of identifying expanded T cells in peripheral blood. V shed 4 bases and J shed 9 bases, with 7 bases lying between them. The CDR3 is made up of 11 amino acids. CDR1 and CDR2 (germline): SEHNR, FQNEAQ (reference sequence). No infections or other immune events were documented during collection. The protocol was immunoSEQ multiplex PCR, while the TCRdb copy is restricted to in-frame clones and leaves out a portion. This table holds some 91,000 clones, around 88% found once. The chain carries TRBV7-9 and TRBJ2-1; D unresolved. Material for sequencing was blood. This sequence was found in a person aged 18 to 70 in good health. CDR3 in amino acids: CASSSLLEQFF. The CDR3 region has the DNA TGTGCCAGCAGCTCCCTGCTTGAGCAGTTCTTC.